These T cell receptor beta chains were read from a single sample in a study of blood T cells in healthy people across ages. Each CDR3 protein gets one entry after TCRdb re-called the 5' RACE reads with MiXCR. The sample has hundreds of thousands of distinct CDR3 sequences; about 21% are singletons. Sequenced material: blood. The receptor source for this set is a man between 65 and 85 years old in good health. Both conserved end residues are part of each CDR3. A D gene is named only where the DNA matches it firmly. Size values are once, few and many counts, or a class for expanded clones, and some rows have none.

j_call | clone_size | d_call | v_call | cdr3_aa | cdr3_nt
TRBJ1-1 | NA | NA | TRBV20-1 | CSARELGANTEAFF | TGCAGTGCTAGAGAACTGGGGGCCAACACTGAAGCTTTCTTT
TRBJ2-2 | NA | NA | TRBV4-3 | CASNGGTGELFF | TGCGCCAGCAACGGTGGGACCGGGGAGCTGTTTTTT
TRBJ1-2 | few | NA | TRBV12-3/TRBV12-4 | CASSFQAAFGYTF | TGTGCCAGCAGTTTCCAGGCTGCTTTCGGCTACACCTTC
TRBJ2-3 | few | NA | TRBV25-1 | CASSVASGGGTQYF | TGTGCCAGCAGTGTGGCTAGCGGAGGGGGAACGCAGTATTTT
TRBJ1-1 | NA | NA | TRBV27 | CASSFRPPGNTEAFF | TGTGCCAGCAGTTTTCGGCCTCCTGGGAACACTGAAGCTTTCTTT
TRBJ2-6 | few | TRBD1 | TRBV3-1 | CASSQVGGQGFSGANVLTF | TGTGCCAGCAGCCAAGTTGGGGGACAGGGCTTTTCTGGGGCCAACGTCCTGACTTTC
TRBJ2-5 | NA | NA | TRBV29-1 | CSAGPLAETQYF | TGCAGCGCTGGACCTTTGGCAGAGACCCAGTACTTC
TRBJ1-5 | NA | TRBD1 | TRBV12-3/TRBV12-4 | CASSLGPTGDGQPQHF | TGTGCCAGCAGTTTGGGGCCGACAGGGGACGGTCAGCCCCAGCATTTT
TRBJ2-7 | many | NA | TRBV10-3 | CAISGDLPRAIF | TGTGCCATCAGTGGTGATTTGCCCAGGGCTATCTTC
TRBJ2-7 | many | NA | TRBV12-3/TRBV12-4 | CASSLDLGDEQYF | TGTGCCAGCAGTTTGGACCTCGGGGACGAGCAGTACTTC
TRBJ2-1 | many | NA | TRBV7-7 | CASGRGGGNEQFF | TGTGCCAGCGGGCGGGGAGGCGGCAATGAGCAGTTCTTC
TRBJ2-3 | many | NA | TRBV20-1 | CSARGLYTDTQYF | TGCAGTGCTAGAGGTCTTTACACAGATACGCAGTATTTT
TRBJ2-5 | many | TRBD2 | TRBV20-1 | CSAKPPTSGGPRTQYF | TGCAGTGCTAAACCCCCGACTAGCGGGGGCCCCCGGACCCAGTACTTC
TRBJ2-1 | NA | TRBD1 | TRBV7-2 | CASSVLGTGAYNEQFF | TGTGCCAGCAGCGTCCTAGGGACAGGGGCCTACAATGAGCAGTTCTTC
TRBJ2-1 | many | NA | TRBV11-2 | CASSLEVGGYNEQFF | TGTGCCAGCAGCTTAGAGGTGGGAGGTTACAATGAGCAGTTCTTC
TRBJ2-5 | many | TRBD2 | TRBV12-3/TRBV12-4 | CASKTSGSFETQYF | TGTGCCAGCAAAACTAGCGGGAGTTTCGAGACCCAGTACTTC
TRBJ2-1 | NA | NA | TRBV5-1 | CASSLEARQFF | TGCGCCAGCAGCTTGGAAGCCAGGCAGTTCTTC